This T cell receptor (beta chain) is from a study of OX40 agonist ivuxolimab in advanced cancers. Assay used: immunoSEQ multiplex PCR; TCRdb lists only in-frame clones, some missing. The sample holds about 19,000 clones, around 90% seen once. Germline V CDR1 and CDR2: MNHEY, SVGAGI. CDR3 length: 14 residues. Trimming took off 6 bases at V and 2 bases at J, with 13 bases between the two ends. This clonotype was sampled from an adult with an advanced solid tumor such as melanoma, head and neck, liver or kidney cancer. J is TRBJ2-5 and V is TRBV6-5; D is possibly TRBD2 (5 bases). This material consisted of CD4+ or CD8+ T cells sorted from blood, taken in a trial of the OX40 agonist ivuxolimab. The CDR3 protein is CASRSGRTQETQYF. In DNA form, the CDR3 reads TGTGCCAGCAGATCCGGACGGACTCAAGAGACCCAGTACTTC.